The 30 T cell receptor beta chains below were found in one sample sequenced in a study of T cells after yellow fever vaccination. TCRdb processed the 5' RACE reads anew with MiXCR; each CDR3 protein has one entry. The data contain about 210,000 distinct CDR3 sequences, 3% to 3.5% of them seen just once; the ten biggest clones take up 3.2%. This specimen consisted of CD4+ T cells sorted from PBMCs, obtained 10 days after the yellow fever booster vaccination. These receptors were collected from a man aged 18 to 29 who received the YFV17D yellow fever vaccine.

In this sample, this clonotype turned up a few times. The rearrangement uses TRBV6-2 or TRBV6-3 and TRBJ1-1; TRBD1 aligns across 11 bases. CDR1 MNHEY and CDR2 SVGEGT come from the germline V gene. The CDR3 covers 17 residues. J gave up 5 bases and V 6 bases, and 14 bases lay outside the gene matches. This CDR3 is CASSPDRGRPRGTEAFF. CDR3 DNA sequence: TGTGCCAGCAGCCCGGACAGGGGGCGCCCCCGTGGTACTGAAGCTTTCTTT.

In its sample, this clonotype was seen many times. The chain uses TRBV5-5 and TRBJ2-7, with 12 bases fitting TRBD2. This CDR3 is built from 16 residues. The J segment lost 3 bases and the V segment lost 4 bases, leaving 8 bases of the junction unmatched. CDR1 SGHKS and CDR2 YYEKEE come from the germline V gene (reference sequence). The CDR3 loop reads CASSLTRTSGVYEQYF. Here the CDR3 DNA reads TGTGCCAGCAGCCTGACCCGGACTAGCGGGGTCTACGAGCAGTACTTC.

This clonotype was detected ten times or more. The J gene is TRBJ2-3, the V gene TRBV10-3; D is perhaps TRBD1 (5 bases). This CDR3 contains 15 residues. Germline values: CDR1 ENHRY, CDR2 SYGVKD. V was clipped by 3 bases and J by 2 bases, with 12 bases between them. The CDR3 bases are TGTGCCATCAGTGACAGGGCGAGACTCACAGATACGCAGTATTTT. Its translation: CAISDRARLTDTQYF.

The rearrangement uses TRBV7-2 and TRBJ1-1, with a weak D call TRBD1 (6 bases). The CDR3 runs to 15 residues. With 5 bases removed from V and 5 bases from J, the gap between germline ends came to 18 bases. Germline V gives CDR1 SGHTA, CDR2 FQGNSA. The CDR3 loop reads CASSPGALTGTEAFF. CDR3 nucleotides: TGTGCCAGCAGCCCAGGGGCGCTTACGGGAACTGAAGCTTTCTTT.

There are many counts of this clonotype. CDR3 bases: TGCAGTGCTAGAGATCCCAGCGGGGGTGGAGAGACCCAGTACTTC. Translating it yields CSARDPSGGGETQYF. This chain uses TRBV20-1 with TRBJ2-5; 8 positions match TRBD2. Germline assignment: CDR1 DFQATT and CDR2 SNEGSKA (reference sequence). The J segment lost 4 bases and the V segment lost 0 bases, leaving 7 bases of the junction unmatched. The CDR3 length is 15 residues.

The table lists this clonotype with many counts. The CDR3 bases are TGTGCCAGCTCACCGAGGGACTTCTCCAATGAGCAGTTCTTC. Translated: CASSPRDFSNEQFF. The chain uses TRBV18 and TRBJ2-1; a possible D gene is TRBD2 (6 bases). The CDR3 runs 14 residues. V was shortened by 3 bases and J by 6 bases, with 12 bases between the two germline ends. Germline lookup yields CDR1 KGHSH and CDR2 LQKENI.

This rearrangement joins TRBV5-1 to TRBJ2-3; 9 bases map to TRBD1. Germline V gene data show CDR1 as SGHRS and CDR2 as YFSETQ. J gave up 3 bases and V 2 bases, and 7 bases lay outside the gene matches. The CDR3 is 16 residues long. The CDR3 sequence is CASSFAGTGKTDTQYF. CDR3 coding DNA: TGCGCCAGCAGCTTCGCCGGGACAGGGAAAACAGATACGCAGTATTTT.

The V and J genes are TRBV20-1 and TRBJ1-1; a possible D gene is TRBD1 (6 bases). The germline V gene has CDR1 DFQATT and CDR2 SNEGSKA (reference sequence). There are 13 residues in the CDR3. V was clipped by 3 bases and J by 5 bases, with 13 bases between them. DNA for the CDR3: TGCAGTGCTAGCCGGCAGGGGCGGACTGAAGCTTTCTTT. It codes for CSASRQGRTEAFF.

This clonotype has only a few counts. J is TRBJ1-5 and V is TRBV10-3; maybe TRBD1 (5 bases). The CDR3 has 16 residues. Germline loops: CDR1 ENHRY, CDR2 SYGVKD. The V end was cut by 8 bases, the J end by 6 bases, with 23 bases between. The DNA of the CDR3 is TGTGCCATCTCAGCCGGCCCTCCAGGGTGGAGTCAGCCCCAGCATTTT. Translating gives CAISAGPPGWSQPQHF.

The J gene is TRBJ1-2, the V gene TRBV7-2, with no clear D. The CDR3 is 12 residues long. In germline, CDR1 is SGHTA, CDR2 FQGNSA. Trimming pared 5 bases from V and 2 bases from J, leaving 6 bases between. CDR3 DNA sequence: TGTGCCAGCAGCCATTCGAACTATGGCTACACCTTC. This codes for CASSHSNYGYTF.

This clonotype has just a few counts. This chain uses TRBV5-1 with TRBJ1-2; TRBD1 matches 10 bases. Germline V gene lookup returns CDR1 SGHRS and CDR2 YFSETQ. V lost 4 bases, J lost 8 bases, and 5 bases stayed unmatched. CDR3 size: 13 residues. The DNA of the CDR3 is TGCGCCAGCAGCACCGGACAGGGGGAAGGCTACACCTTC. This gives the protein CASSTGQGEGYTF.

The genes are TRBV20-1 and TRBJ1-1; D may be TRBD1 (5 bases). Deletions cut 3 bases from V and 1 base from J, with 12 bases between. This CDR3 is 14 amino acids long. CDR1 and CDR2 from the germline V gene are DFQATT and SNEGSKA (reference sequence). The CDR3 coding sequence is TGCAGTGCTAGTCAACAGGTCCGGAACACTGAAGCTTTCTTT. Encoded protein: CSASQQVRNTEAFF.

The CDR3 loop is CSARDSALSVFPGPRDPEAFF. For the CDR3, the DNA is TGCAGTGCTAGAGATTCGGCCTTATCGGTGTTTCCGGGCCCCCGGGACCCTGAAGCTTTCTTT. This rearrangement joins TRBV20-1 to TRBJ1-1; weak D call: TRBD1 (5 bases). The CDR3 is 21 amino acids. Germline V gene lookup returns CDR1 DFQATT and CDR2 SNEGSKA (reference sequence). V was cut by 0 bases and J by 6 bases, with 35 bases left in between.

This clonotype has a count of ten or more. The rearrangement links TRBV7-9 to TRBJ1-3, with unresolved D. With 8 bases removed from V and 0 bases from J, the gap between germline ends came to 5 bases. Germline V gives CDR1 SEHNR, CDR2 FQNEAQ (reference sequence). The CDR3 totals 12 residues. In DNA form, the CDR3 reads TGTGCCAGCGGGATCTCTGGAAACACCATATATTTT. It is translated as CASGISGNTIYF.

This clonotype appeared a few times. This chain links TRBV10-3 with TRBJ1-1; tentatively, D is TRBD1 (5 bases). Trimming stripped 6 bases from V and 1 base from J, with 12 bases between. The CDR3 has 14 residues. From germline, CDR1 is ENHRY and CDR2 SYGVKD. CDR3 sequence reads: CAIRTLGGNTEAFF. The CDR3 DNA sequence: TGTGCCATCAGGACCCTCGGGGGGAACACTGAAGCTTTCTTT.

This clonotype occurred many times. The chain combines TRBV5-1 with TRBJ2-3; D not resolved. CDR3 length: 13 residues. Trimming removed 0 bases at V and 6 bases at J, with 8 bases between. Per the germline V gene, CDR1 is SGHRS and CDR2 is YFSETQ. CDR3 bases: TGCGCCAGCAGCTTGGATTCCCAGGATACGCAGTATTTT. It encodes CASSLDSQDTQYF.

The CDR3 is CASSGGLAGDPNTGELFF. CDR3 coding DNA: TGTGCCAGCAGCGGAGGACTAGCGGGGGATCCGAACACCGGGGAGCTGTTTTTT. This chain joins TRBV9 and TRBJ2-2; TRBD2 matches 13 bases. The J segment lost 0 bases and the V segment lost 3 bases, leaving 5 bases of the junction unmatched. The CDR3 spans 18 residues. Germline V gene data show CDR1 as SGDLS and CDR2 as YYNGEE.

In this sample, this clonotype turned up a few times. The chain combines TRBV18 with TRBJ2-7, with 10 bases aligning to TRBD2. The V and J ends lost 1 base and 6 bases, in that order; junction bases with no gene match: 9. Germline CDR1 reads KGHSH; CDR2 reads LQKENI. There are 16 residues in the CDR3. DNA for the CDR3: TGTGCCAGCTCACCACGTACTAGCGGGGCTTCAGGCGAGCAGTACTTC. Its translation is CASSPRTSGASGEQYF.

Ten or more counts support this clonotype. The chain joins TRBV5-1 to TRBJ1-1; D uncertain. The V and J ends lost 0 bases and 7 bases respectively, with 13 bases between them. The CDR3 has 14 amino acids. Looked up from germline, CDR1 is SGHRS and CDR2 is YFSETQ. The CDR3 is CASSLEVIGNEAFF. CDR3 in DNA: TGCGCCAGCAGCTTGGAGGTGATAGGGAATGAAGCTTTCTTT.

The table lists this clonotype with a few counts. The chain employs TRBV5-4 and TRBJ1-5; D perhaps matches TRBD1 (5 bases). Germline V gene data show CDR1 as SGHNT and CDR2 as YYREEE (reference sequence). Trimming cost V 4 bases and J 6 bases, with 14 bases left between them. CDR3 length: 14 amino acids. CDR3 in DNA: TGTGCCAGCAGCCTGGGGGGTCCCAGTCAGCCCCAGCATTTT. It encodes CASSLGGPSQPQHF. Supplemented by reference TRBV5-4 and TRBJ1-5, the full variable domain reads ETGVTQSPTHLIKTRGQQVTLRCSSQSGHNTVSWYQQALGQGPQFIFQYYREEENGRGNFPPRFSGLQFPNYSSELNVNALELDDSALYLCASSLGGPSQPQHFGDGTRLSIL.

This clonotype was counted ten times or more. The chain combines TRBV2 with TRBJ1-5; 7 bases align to TRBD1. The junction had 4 bases not matched to a gene; V was cut back by 6 bases and J by 2 bases. The CDR3 has 14 residues. The germline V gene has CDR1 SNHLY and CDR2 FYNNEI. CDR3 DNA sequence: TGTGCCAGCAGCGGCACAGGGGGCAATCAGCCCCAGCATTTT. It specifies CASSGTGGNQPQHF.

As regards this clonotype: The junction departs from germline at one end; a sequencing error may be responsible. V is TRBV12-3 or TRBV12-4 and J is TRBJ2-3; TRBD1 or TRBD2 may be the D gene (5 bases each). This CDR3 has 15 amino acids. The CDR3 region is CASSSGTERADAQYF. As DNA, the CDR3 is TGTGCCAGCAGTTCTGGGACCGAGAGGGCAGATGCGCAGTATTTT.

The table lists this clonotype with many counts. The chain employs TRBV7-8 and TRBJ2-7; D unclear. Trimming left V 2 bases short and J 3 bases short, with 8 bases between. Germline loops: CDR1 SGHVS, CDR2 FQNEAQ. The CDR3 loop spans 13 amino acids. CDR3 sequence: CASSLPLSYEQYF. As DNA, the CDR3 is TGTGCCAGCAGCTTACCCCTCAGCTACGAGCAGTACTTC.

On this clonotype: A much larger clone lies a single base off, so this may be a read error. This sequence joins TRBV20-1 and TRBJ1-1; 9 nucleotides line up with TRBD1. CDR3 length: 14 amino acids. V shed 6 bases, J shed 4 bases, and the junction held 9 bases outside the gene matches. Germline CDR1 and CDR2: DFQATT and SNEGSKA (reference sequence). CDR3 sequence: CSALGQGRVTEAFF. The CDR3 region has the DNA TGCAGTGCCCTCGGACAGGGGCGGGTCACTGAAGCTTTCTTT.

This chain joins TRBV4-2 and TRBJ2-5; D may be TRBD1 (6 bases). The ends were cut back, 2 bases at V and 2 bases at J, with 9 bases in the middle. This CDR3 has 14 residues. In germline, CDR1 is LGHNA, CDR2 YNFKEQ. The CDR3 DNA sequence: TGTGCCAGCAGCCAAACAGGGAATCAAGAGACCCAGTACTTC. Translation: CASSQTGNQETQYF.

This clonotype was observed many times. This chain connects TRBV9 to TRBJ2-5; 9 positions match TRBD2. The CDR3 loop spans 16 amino acids. Germline CDR1 is SGDLS and CDR2 is YYNGEE. The V gene end was trimmed by 0 bases and the J gene end by 1 base; junction bases not matched to a gene: 4. The CDR3 loop reads CASSVGASGIQETQYF. CDR3 sequence (DNA): TGTGCCAGCAGCGTAGGGGCTAGCGGGATCCAAGAGACCCAGTACTTC. The whole variable domain, remainder taken from reference TRBV9 and TRBJ2-5, is DSGVTQTPKHLITATGQRVTLRCSPRSGDLSVYWYQQSLDQGLQFLIQYYNGEERAKGNILERFSAQQFPDLHSELNLSSLELGDSALYFCASSVGASGIQETQYFGPGTRLLVL.

Ten or more counts support this clonotype. J is TRBJ2-3 and V is TRBV27; D is unclear. CDR1 MNHEY and CDR2 SMNVEV come from the germline V gene (reference sequence). This CDR3 contains 11 residues. The ends were cut back, 8 bases at V and 6 bases at J, with 9 bases in the middle. The CDR3 protein is CASRLGDTQYF. CDR3 bases: TGTGCCAGCCGATTGGGGGATACGCAGTATTTT.

This clonotype was seen a handful of times. This chain connects TRBV20-1 to TRBJ2-5, with 7 bases aligning to TRBD2. Germline V gives CDR1 DFQATT, CDR2 SNEGSKA (reference sequence). This CDR3 region has 14 residues. Unmatched junction bases numbered 6, after V lost 0 bases and J lost 5 bases. As DNA, the CDR3 is TGCAGTGCTAGAGATCGAGGACTAGGGGAGACCCAGTACTTC. This codes for CSARDRGLGETQYF.

This clonotype was detected ten times or more. The chain carries TRBV12-3 or TRBV12-4 and TRBJ2-7, with D perhaps matching TRBD1 or TRBD2 (5 bases each). V dropped 3 bases and J dropped 4 bases, with 16 bases sitting between them. The CDR3 runs to 15 residues. CDR3 in amino acids: CASSFFGTGNYEQYF. CDR3 coding DNA: TGTGCCAGCAGTTTCTTCGGGACCGGTAATTACGAGCAGTACTTC.

This clonotype has ten or more counts. The chain employs TRBV2 and TRBJ2-5; D is unresolved. Germline loops: CDR1 SNHLY, CDR2 FYNNEI. Trimming stripped 2 bases from V and 5 bases from J, with 3 bases between. CDR3 length: 11 amino acids. The CDR3: CASSELETQYF. The DNA for the CDR3 is TGTGCCAGCAGTGAACTCGAGACCCAGTACTTC.